The present entry profiles one T cell receptor (beta chain) with its context. Its antigen remains unidentified. Nothing much larger sits one base from this clone, and base qualities are not available. The CDR3, from cysteine to phenylalanine, totals 14 residues. Solely the CDR3 DNA is kept, with 42 bases framed from the first base. The germline V gene supplies CDR1 MDHEN and CDR2 SYDVKM. V is trimmed back by 5 bases and J by 9 bases, and the junction contains 8 bases that no gene match accounts for. This sample stems from a study of T cell changes during pregnancy in multiple sclerosis (dated by TCRdb to the late 2010s). For the study in its entirety: The study examined how the T cell repertoire changed over the course of pregnancy in women with multiple sclerosis.

Receptor libraries were prepared by the immunoSEQ multiplex PCR assay. In TCRdb, the immuneACCESS table is reduced to in-frame sequences with V and J assigned. These tables do not hold every clone; where another copy was compared, an unresolved V gene accounts for under half, and the others remain unexplained. The sample yields roughly 70,000 clones; 92% were counted once. The ten largest make up under 3% of the sample. The TCR sequence derives from a female donor with multiple sclerosis, enrolled in a pregnancy study. The specimen comprised peripheral blood, sampled before pregnancy. The rearrangement joined TRBV28 to TRBJ2-5, with 11 bases in between that match TRBD2. The nucleotide sequence is given as TGTGCCAGCAGTGTTGGGACTAGCGGTTTGCCCCAGTACTTC. Its protein product is CASSVGTSGLPQYF.